This passage covers 6 T cell receptor beta chains from one sample sequenced in a study of T-cell reconstitution after alpha-beta-depleted transplantation in children (dated by TCRdb to the mid-2010s). Libraries were constructed by PCR. The sequencer listed for this sample is Illumina HiSeq 2500. TCR libraries were prepared with molecular barcoding, using unique molecular identifiers to normalize TCRbeta repertoire quantification. The raw public reads went through TCRdb reprocessing: fastp at Q25, MiXCR clone calling, in-frame beta chains kept. Under each unique CDR3 protein, matching rows form one entry showing the most common genes and DNA. Here the sample has 600,000 to 700,000 distinct CDR3 sequences; roughly 15% occur a single time. Of the sample, 1.1% falls within the top ten clones. Sequences were derived from PBMCs from the stem cell graft donor, sampled from the stem cell graft. The receptors here all came from a human donor who donated a stem cell graft to a child with acute myeloid leukemia.

This clonotype has ten or more counts. This chain uses TRBV20-1 with TRBJ1-6; D ambiguous. The length of the CDR3 is 13 residues. The germline V and J ends were trimmed by 5 bases and 9 bases, with 14 bases remaining between them. Germline-derived CDR1 and CDR2 are DFQATT and SNEGSKA (reference sequence). The CDR3 spells CSALGSFPSPLHF. For the CDR3, the DNA is TGCAGTGCTCTAGGGTCATTCCCTTCACCCCTCCACTTT.

The chain recombines TRBV20-1 with TRBJ2-1; weak D call: TRBD2 (7 bases). V lost 5 bases to trimming and J lost 7 bases, with 21 bases between them. Germline lookup yields CDR1 DFQATT and CDR2 SNEGSKA (reference sequence). The CDR3 runs 15 residues. The CDR3 DNA reads as TGCAGTGCTGGAAACCCCGGGGGGCCGGGGAATGAGCAGTTCTTC. Translated: CSAGNPGGPGNEQFF.

This clonotype came up many times. CDR3 residues: CSARQLPSGNTIYF. For the CDR3, the DNA is TGCAGTGCTAGACAGTTACCCTCTGGAAACACCATATATTTT. The rearrangement links TRBV20-1 to TRBJ1-3; no clear D gene. With 2 bases removed from V and 0 bases from J, the gap between germline ends came to 8 bases. Per the germline V gene, CDR1 is DFQATT and CDR2 is SNEGSKA (reference sequence). The CDR3 sequence is 14 residues long.

This clonotype came up many times. The rearrangement uses TRBV20-1 and TRBJ2-2; TRBD1 might be the D (5 bases). Germline V gives CDR1 DFQATT, CDR2 SNEGSKA (reference sequence). This CDR3 is 13 amino acids long. V lost 2 bases, J lost 7 bases, and 11 bases lay in between. The CDR3 reads CSARPRGIGELFF. The CDR3, as DNA: TGCAGTGCTAGACCTAGGGGTATCGGGGAGCTGTTTTTT.

The chain is built from TRBV7-9 and TRBJ1-2; D is perhaps TRBD1 (6 bases). CDR3 length: 14 residues. Germline lookup yields CDR1 SEHNR and CDR2 FQNEAQ (reference sequence). Deletions cut 11 bases from V and 8 bases from J, with 24 bases between. CDR3 bases: TGTGCCCTTTCCACGGGGCGGGGGCAAGACGGCTACACCTTC. The encoded protein is CALSTGRGQDGYTF.

A few counts support this clonotype. This chain links TRBV5-1 with TRBJ2-1; 13 nucleotides match TRBD2. Germline V gives CDR1 SGHRS, CDR2 YFSETQ. Unmatched junction bases numbered 3, after V lost 2 bases and J lost 4 bases. This CDR3 contains 16 residues. CDR3 nucleotide sequence: TGCGCCAGCAGCTTTACTAGCGGGGGGGCGTACAATGAGCAGTTCTTC. As protein: CASSFTSGGAYNEQFF.